This entry features one TCR beta chain sequence. The CDR3 is made up of 16 amino acids. V lost 0 bases to trimming and J lost 9 bases; unmatched junction nucleotides: 7. Germline V gives CDR1 SGHRS, CDR2 YFSETQ. Original processing methods: Quantification of nucleated cells was approximated via reference gene primer amplification. The protocol was immunoSEQ multiplex PCR, while the TCRdb copy is restricted to in-frame clones and leaves out a portion. V, J and clone size were drawn from that table, and D and trimming were deduced from the DNA. The table has some 330,000 clones, roughly 90% seen once. The sample is drawn from a study of blood T cell repertoires in COVID-19. For the study at large: The United States, Italy and Spain were the sources of the acute and convalescent COVID-19 samples. Sample material is recorded as cDNA or gDNA derived from T cells, B-cell-depleted T cells, or PBMCs.

The V gene is TRBV5-1, the J gene TRBJ2-1, with TRBD2 identical over 12 bases. The TCR originated in a woman in her forties or fifties with active or convalescent COVID-19. Sequenced material: peripheral blood. In DNA form, the CDR3 reads TGCGCCAGCAGCTTGGGACTAGCGGGAGAAGGGGGTGAGCAGTTCTTC. Amino acids: CASSLGLAGEGGEQFF.